The rows below give T cell receptor beta chains drawn from one sample of a study of blood T cells in healthy people across ages. From the 5' RACE reads, TCRdb called clonotypes with MiXCR, one entry per CDR3 protein. The table has roughly 900,000 distinct CDR3 sequences, more than 25% seen once; the top ten hold 17%. Sequenced sample: blood. Receptors originate from an elderly woman in good health. CDR3s include the opening cysteine and the closing phenylalanine or tryptophan. D genes are given only for firm matches. Part of the rows lack a size; the others show once, few, many or a class for expanded clones.

D,J,V,size,CDR3,DNA
NA,TRBJ2-1,TRBV20-1,NA,CSASPNEQFF,TGCAGTGCTAGCCCGAATGAGCAGTTCTTC
TRBD1,TRBJ2-1,TRBV20-1,many,CSAQDRGHLNEQFF,TGCAGTGCTCAAGACAGGGGGCATCTAAATGAGCAGTTCTTC
TRBD1,TRBJ2-6,TRBV4-1,few,CASGPYKQGTGANVLTF,TGCGCCAGCGGCCCATATAAACAGGGGACCGGGGCCAACGTCCTGACTTTC
NA,TRBJ1-2,TRBV6-5,NA,CASRPAGTVGYGYTF,TGTGCCAGCAGGCCCGCCGGGACGGTGGGCTATGGCTACACCTTC
NA,TRBJ2-1,TRBV7-2,many,CASSLALLRDSNEQFF,TGTGCCAGCAGCTTAGCTCTACTCCGGGACTCAAATGAGCAGTTCTTC
TRBD1,TRBJ2-2,TRBV29-1,NA,CSVGLRQGSNTGELFF,TGCAGCGTTGGCTTGAGACAGGGGTCGAACACCGGGGAGCTGTTTTTT
NA,TRBJ2-5,TRBV7-2,NA,CASSLSRYQETQYF,TGTGCCAGCAGCTTATCCCGGTACCAAGAGACCCAGTACTTC
TRBD1,TRBJ2-1,TRBV12-3/TRBV12-4,NA,CASSSPPSGGGYNEQFF,TGTGCCAGCAGTTCCCCCCCGTCAGGGGGTGGTTACAATGAGCAGTTCTTC
NA,TRBJ2-7,TRBV7-2,many,CASSLARAVHEQYF,TGTGCCAGCAGCTTAGCGCGGGCAGTCCACGAGCAGTACTTC
NA,TRBJ2-1,TRBV10-2,many,CASSLKRLALDEQFF,TGCGCCAGCAGTCTCAAAAGGCTAGCATTGGATGAGCAGTTCTTC
NA,TRBJ1-2,TRBV6-2/TRBV6-3,NA,CASRDGNYGCTF,NA
TRBD1,TRBJ2-7,TRBV7-2,many,CASSTGQGRANEQYF,TGTGCCAGCAGCACGGGACAGGGAAGGGCAAACGAGCAGTACTTC
NA,TRBJ1-2,TRBV5-5,once,CASSLAHTDIYGYTF,TGTGCCAGCAGCTTGGCCCATACAGACATCTATGGCTACACCTTC
NA,TRBJ1-4,TRBV20-1,NA,CSARLTEDKEKLFF,TGCAGTGCTAGATTGACAGAAGATAAAGAAAAACTGTTTTTT
NA,TRBJ1-6,TRBV7-2,many,CASSQGLGSPLHF,TGTGCCAGCAGCCAGGGACTCGGTTCACCCCTCCACTTT
NA,TRBJ1-5,TRBV5-5,many,CASSSTASNQPQHF,TGTGCCAGCAGCTCGACGGCAAGCAATCAGCCCCAGCATTTT
TRBD1,TRBJ2-1,TRBV2,NA,CASSRQGRSSYNEQFF,TGTGCCAGCAGCCGACAGGGGCGAAGCTCCTACAATGAGCAGTTCTTC
NA,TRBJ2-7,TRBV5-1,NA,CASSVLGPTYEQYF,TGCGCCAGCAGCGTGTTGGGACCAACCTACGAGCAGTACTTC
NA,TRBJ2-2,TRBV7-2,NA,CASSSSRQETGELFF,TGTGCCAGCAGCTCCAGCCGACAGGAGACCGGGGAGCTGTTTTTT
TRBD1,TRBJ1-5,TRBV29-1,NA,CSILTGNYQPQHF,TGCAGCATCCTGACAGGGAATTATCAGCCCCAGCATTTT
NA,TRBJ1-4,TRBV2,NA,CASSEYRGRGTNEKLFF,TGTGCCAGCAGTGAATACCGGGGACGAGGGACTAATGAAAAACTGTTTTTT